A selection of T cell receptor beta chains follows, all from one sample in a study of cytomegalovirus exposure and HLA in healthy donors. Some clones are missing from TCRdb's copy, which holds only in-frame ones; the method was immunoSEQ multiplex PCR. The sample holds around 88,000 clones, under 85% seen once. What was sequenced was PBMCs. The receptors come from a man aged 50 to 60 in good health and CMV-seropositive. Both conserved end residues are part of each CDR3. The order of the fields is clone size, D gene, V gene, J gene, CDR3 protein, CDR3 DNA. D genes are given only for firm matches. Rows may omit the clone size; those that give it use once, few, many or a size class.

NA,NA,TRBV5-6,TRBJ2-4,CASSPKIDSLAKNIQYF,TGTGCCAGCAGCCCAAAGATAGACAGTTTAGCCAAAAACATTCAGTACTTC
NA,TRBD2,TRBV7-2,TRBJ2-3,CASSRGGAGTDTQYF,TGTGCCAGCAGCCGGGGTGGAGCGGGGACAGATACGCAGTATTTT
NA,NA,TRBV5-5,TRBJ1-2,CASSPSFGGDYGYTF,TGTGCCAGCAGTCCAAGCTTCGGGGGTGACTATGGCTACACCTTC
NA,NA,TRBV5-1,TRBJ2-5,CASSLGVREETQYF,TGCGCCAGCAGCTTGGGGGTCAGGGAAGAGACCCAGTACTTC
NA,TRBD1,TRBV27,TRBJ1-2,CASYRQGGYGYTF,TGTGCCAGCTATAGACAGGGCGGCTATGGCTACACCTTC
NA,TRBD1,TRBV4-1,TRBJ2-2,CASRPGQGRNTGELFF,TGCGCCAGCAGACCCGGACAGGGCCGGAACACCGGGGAGCTGTTTTTT
NA,NA,TRBV10-3,TRBJ2-2,CAITLAANTGELFF,TGTGCCATCACGTTGGCGGCGAACACCGGGGAGCTGTTTTTT
NA,NA,TRBV7-3,TRBJ2-2,CASSSSRTGELFF,TGTGCCAGCAGCTCTAGTAGAACCGGGGAGCTGTTTTTT
NA,TRBD1,TRBV7-2,TRBJ2-1,CASSPRTGYYNEQFF,TGTGCCAGCAGCCCTCGGACAGGGTACTACAATGAGCAGTTCTTC
NA,NA,TRBV7-2,TRBJ2-2,CASSLSLNTGELFF,TGTGCCAGCAGCTTATCTCTGAACACCGGGGAGCTGTTTTTT
few,NA,TRBV7-9,TRBJ2-7,CASSLTGTYYEQYF,TGTGCCAGCAGCTTAACAGGGACCTACTACGAGCAGTACTTC
NA,TRBD1,TRBV11-2,TRBJ1-3,CASSPRQGTGNTIYF,TGTGCCAGCAGCCCGAGACAGGGAACTGGAAACACCATATATTTT
NA,NA,TRBV4-1,TRBJ1-1,CASSQEDQSWGVEMNTEAFF,TGCGCCAGCAGCCAAGAGGACCAGTCCTGGGGGGTGGAAATGAACACTGAAGCTTTCTTT
NA,TRBD1,TRBV27,TRBJ1-1,CASSLRTGTWGTEAFF,TGTGCCAGCAGTTTACGGACAGGCACTTGGGGAACTGAAGCTTTCTTT
NA,TRBD2,TRBV28,TRBJ2-1,CASRFGGGFYNEQFF,TGTGCCAGCAGATTTGGCGGGGGGTTCTACAATGAGCAGTTCTTC
NA,NA,TRBV9,TRBJ2-1,CASSGYRGRVVYNEQFF,TGTGCCAGCAGCGGCTACAGGGGGAGGGTGGTGTACAATGAGCAGTTCTTC
NA,NA,TRBV7-6,TRBJ2-2,CASSPGLREAGELFF,TGTGCCAGCAGCCCCGGATTGAGGGAGGCCGGGGAGCTGTTTTTT
NA,TRBD1,TRBV7-2,TRBJ2-3,CASSLGQGNTDTQYF,TGTGCCAGCAGCTTAGGACAGGGAAACACAGATACGCAGTATTTT
NA,TRBD1,TRBV27,TRBJ2-7,CASSAAGTGSYEQYF,TGTGCCAGCAGTGCCGCCGGGACAGGGTCCTACGAGCAGTACTTC
NA,NA,TRBV4-1,TRBJ1-2,CASSQVSTDNYGYTF,TGCGCCAGCAGCCAAGTTTCGACAGATAACTATGGCTACACCTTC
once,NA,TRBV7-3,TRBJ2-3,CASSLENGDTQYF,TGTGCCAGCAGCTTAGAGAACGGAGATACGCAGTATTTT
NA,NA,TRBV7-8,TRBJ1-2,CASSATGRNYGYTF,TGTGCCAGCAGCGCGACAGGTCGAAACTATGGCTACACCTTC
NA,TRBD1,TRBV9,TRBJ1-1,CASSLTGGNTEAFF,TGTGCCAGCAGCTTGACAGGGGGCAACACTGAAGCTTTCTTT
NA,TRBD1,TRBV19,TRBJ1-5,CASSSPPGQSNQPQHF,TGTGCCAGTAGTTCCCCCCCGGGACAGAGTAATCAGCCCCAGCATTTT
once,TRBD2,TRBV30,TRBJ2-7,CAWSVSSGGIYEQYF,TGTGCCTGGAGTGTTTCTAGCGGGGGAATCTACGAGCAGTACTTC
NA,NA,TRBV29-1,TRBJ1-2,CSVEMRGSYGYPF,TGCAGCGTTGAAATGAGGGGGTCCTATGGCTACCCCTTC
NA,NA,TRBV27,TRBJ2-7,CASSLEGSEQYF,TGTGCCAGCAGTTTAGAGGGTTCCGAGCAGTACTTC
NA,NA,TRBV5-8,TRBJ2-3,CASSSGTANLGTQYF,TGTGCCAGCAGCTCCGGGACTGCCAATCTCGGTACGCAGTATTTT
NA,TRBD1,TRBV6-5,TRBJ1-1,CASRTTPTGSSAFF,TGTGCCAGCAGGACTACCCCGACAGGGAGCTCGGCTTTCTTT
NA,TRBD1,TRBV2,TRBJ2-2,CASREGANTGELFF,TGTGCCAGCAGAGAGGGGGCTAACACCGGGGAGCTGTTTTTT
NA,TRBD2,TRBV7-6,TRBJ2-7,CASSLGVAGGLYEQYF,TGTGCCAGCAGCTTAGGGGTAGCGGGGGGTCTCTACGAGCAGTACTTC
few,NA,TRBV9,TRBJ2-3,CASSVAPGGGTDTQYF,TGTGCCAGCAGCGTAGCTCCCGGCGGGGGCACAGATACGCAGTATTTT
NA,NA,TRBV7-3,TRBJ2-6,CASSPQNSGANVLTF,TGTGCCAGCAGCCCACAGAACTCTGGGGCCAACGTCCTGACTTTC
NA,TRBD1,TRBV19,TRBJ2-2,CASSRNSKGQGKLTGELFF,TGTGCCAGTAGTCGAAACTCGAAGGGACAGGGGAAACTCACCGGGGAGCTGTTTTTT
once,NA,TRBV4-1,TRBJ2-5,CASSQRRQETQYF,TGCGCCAGCAGCCAGAGGAGACAAGAGACCCAGTACTTC
NA,TRBD1,TRBV5-1,TRBJ2-3,CASSLAGGLTDTQYF,TGCGCCAGCAGCTTAGCAGGGGGCCTCACAGATACGCAGTATTTT
NA,TRBD2,TRBV9,TRBJ2-2,CASSVPSSGNTGELFF,TGTGCCAGCAGCGTACCTTCTAGCGGGAACACCGGGGAGCTGTTTTTT
few,TRBD1,TRBV28,TRBJ1-2,CASSPGDRDNYGYTF,TGTGCCAGCAGCCCAGGCGACAGGGATAACTATGGCTACACCTTC
once,NA,TRBV4-3,TRBJ1-3,CASSQTGSVNTIYF,TGCGCCAGCAGCCAAACAGGGAGTGTAAACACCATATATTTT
NA,NA,TRBV6-1,TRBJ2-7,CASSEGDSYEQYF,TGTGCCAGCAGTGAGGGCGACTCCTACGAGCAGTACTTC
NA,TRBD1,TRBV19,TRBJ1-1,CASSIGDRNTEAFF,TGTGCCAGTAGTATAGGGGACAGGAACACTGAAGCTTTCTTT
NA,TRBD1,TRBV5-1,TRBJ2-5,CASSFTGVGETQYF,TGCGCCAGCAGCTTTACAGGGGTGGGAGAGACCCAGTACTTC
NA,NA,TRBV5-1,TRBJ2-5,CASSFNSFLETQYF,TGCGCCAGCAGCTTTAATAGCTTCCTCGAGACCCAGTACTTC
NA,TRBD2,TRBV27,TRBJ2-1,CASSSVTSGVTYNEQFF,TGTGCCAGCAGTTCCGTGACTAGCGGGGTTACCTACAATGAGCAGTTCTTC
few,NA,TRBV7-2,TRBJ2-4,CASSLASPGGAKNIQYF,TGTGCCAGCAGCTTAGCGTCCCCTGGAGGGGCCAAAAACATTCAGTACTTC
NA,TRBD2,TRBV4-2,TRBJ2-7,CASNPGLEAYEQYF,TGTGCCAGCAACCCGGGACTAGAAGCCTACGAGCAGTACTTC
NA,TRBD1,TRBV18,TRBJ2-7,CASSPGQGSYEQYF,TGTGCCAGCTCACCAGGACAGGGAAGCTACGAGCAGTACTTC
NA,TRBD1,TRBV5-4,TRBJ2-5,CASSTDRGGETQYF,TGTGCCAGCAGCACGGACAGGGGCGGGGAGACCCAGTACTTC
NA,NA,TRBV6-5,TRBJ1-1,CASVGNAREAFF,TGTGCCAGCGTCGGGAACGCCCGCGAAGCTTTCTTT
NA,NA,TRBV6-5,TRBJ1-1,CASSYAGWNTEAFF,TGTGCCAGCAGTTACGCGGGATGGAACACTGAAGCTTTCTTT
NA,TRBD1,TRBV5-5,TRBJ1-1,CASSGWTGNTEAFF,TGTGCCAGCAGCGGATGGACAGGGAACACTGAAGCTTTCTTT
NA,NA,TRBV7-2,TRBJ1-1,CASSQRGGRFAEAFF,TGTGCCAGCAGCCAGAGGGGGGGGCGCTTCGCTGAAGCTTTCTTT
few,NA,TRBV19,TRBJ1-5,CASSIKEALGPQHF,TGTGCCAGTAGTATTAAGGAGGCCCTGGGGCCCCAGCATTTT
NA,TRBD1,TRBV5-4,TRBJ1-2,CASSLTGTDYGYTF,TGTGCCAGCAGCTTAACTGGGACAGACTATGGCTACACCTTC